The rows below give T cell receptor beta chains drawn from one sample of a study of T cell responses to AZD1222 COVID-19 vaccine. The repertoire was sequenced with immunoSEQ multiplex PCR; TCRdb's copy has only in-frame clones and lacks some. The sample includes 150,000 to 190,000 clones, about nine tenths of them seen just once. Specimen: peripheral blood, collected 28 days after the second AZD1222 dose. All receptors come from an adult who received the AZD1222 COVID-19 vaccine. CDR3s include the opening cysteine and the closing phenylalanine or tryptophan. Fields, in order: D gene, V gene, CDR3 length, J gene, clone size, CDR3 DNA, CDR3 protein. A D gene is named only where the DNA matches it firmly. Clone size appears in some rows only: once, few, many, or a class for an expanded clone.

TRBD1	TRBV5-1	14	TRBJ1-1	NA	TGCGCCAGCCATGCCGGGACAGTGAACACTGAAGCTTTCTTT	CASHAGTVNTEAFF
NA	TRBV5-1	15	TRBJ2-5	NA	TGCGCCAGCAGCTTCGGATCGGGGTACCAAGAGACCCAGTACTTC	CASSFGSGYQETQYF
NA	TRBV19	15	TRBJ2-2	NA	TGTGCCAGTAGCTTAGGTGGGGCGGTAACCGGGGAGCTGTTTTTT	CASSLGGAVTGELFF
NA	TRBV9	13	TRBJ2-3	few	TGTGCCAGCAGCGCCGGACGCACAGATACGCAGTATTTT	CASSAGRTDTQYF
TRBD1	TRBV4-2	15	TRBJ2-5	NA	TGTGCCAGCAGCCAAGAGGGACAGGGCGACGAGACCCAGTACTTC	CASSQEGQGDETQYF
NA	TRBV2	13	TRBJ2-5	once	TGTGCCAGCAGGGGGACTTTCCAAGAGACCCAGTACTTC	CASRGTFQETQYF
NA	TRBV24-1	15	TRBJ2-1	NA	TGTGCCACCAGTGATGGGGGCCGGGGGATCAATGAGCAGTTCTTC	CATSDGGRGINEQFF
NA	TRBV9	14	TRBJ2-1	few	TGTGCCAGCAGGAGGGCTAGCCAATCTAATGAGCAGTTCTTC	CASRRASQSNEQFF
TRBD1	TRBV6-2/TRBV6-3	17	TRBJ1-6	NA	TGTGCCAGCAGCGACACCGGGACAGGGTCGACAGGTTCACCCCTCCACTTT	CASSDTGTGSTGSPLHF
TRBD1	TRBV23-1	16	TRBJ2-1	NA	TGCGCCAGCAGTCATTACAGGGGTTGGGGAAACAATGAGCAGTTCTTC	CASSHYRGWGNNEQFF
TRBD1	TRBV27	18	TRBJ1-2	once	TGTGCCAGCAGTCCCTACAGGGGGCGTAAAAGATCTAACTATGGCTACACCTTC	CASSPYRGRKRSNYGYTF
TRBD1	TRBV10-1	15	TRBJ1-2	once	TGCGCCAGCAACAGGGTGGGGACAGGGGTATATGGCTACACCTTC	CASNRVGTGVYGYTF
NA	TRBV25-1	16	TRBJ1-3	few	TGTGCCAGCAGTGCTTCAAGCCTGATCTCTGGAAACACCATATATTTT	CASSASSLISGNTIYF
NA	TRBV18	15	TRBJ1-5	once	TGTGCCAGCTCACCAGGGATGGGGGGCAATCAGCCCCAGCATTTT	CASSPGMGGNQPQHF
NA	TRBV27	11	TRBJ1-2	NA	TGTGCCTCTAAGGACAGCTATGGCTACACCTTC	CASKDSYGYTF
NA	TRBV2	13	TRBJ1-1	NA	TGTGCCAGCACCCAGGAGGAGAACACTGAAGCTTTCTTT	CASTQEENTEAFF
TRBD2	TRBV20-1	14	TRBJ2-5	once	TGCAGTGCTAGTGGCAGCGGGAGCCTCGAGACCCAGTACTTC	CSASGSGSLETQYF
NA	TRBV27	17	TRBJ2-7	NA	TGTGCCAGCAGTTTATCAAGAGCTAGCGCTTTCTCCTACGAGCAGTACTTC	CASSLSRASAFSYEQYF
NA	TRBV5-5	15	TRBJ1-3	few	TGTGCCAGCAGCTTGGGGGTGAGCTCTGGAAACACCATATATTTT	CASSLGVSSGNTIYF
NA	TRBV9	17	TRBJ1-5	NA	TGTGCCAGCAGCGTAGCATGGACAGATTATAGCAATCAGCCCCAGCATTTT	CASSVAWTDYSNQPQHF
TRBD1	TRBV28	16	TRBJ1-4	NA	TGTGCCAGCAGTTCACTAGACAGGGGATATAATGAAAAACTGTTTTTT	CASSSLDRGYNEKLFF
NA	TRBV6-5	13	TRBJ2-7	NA	TGTGCCAGCAGCCTGGGCGGTTCCTACGAGCAGTACTTC	CASSLGGSYEQYF
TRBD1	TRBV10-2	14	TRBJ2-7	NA	TGCGCCAGCAAACCGGGACAGGGTCTATACGAGCAGTACTTC	CASKPGQGLYEQYF
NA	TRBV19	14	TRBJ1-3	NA	TGTGCTTCTGGCCGGGGGGGCCCTGGAAACACCATATATTTT	CASGRGGPGNTIYF
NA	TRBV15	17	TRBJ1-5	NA	TGTGCCACCAGCAGAGATCCGGCCGCGGCGGGCAATCAGCCCCAGCATTTT	CATSRDPAAAGNQPQHF
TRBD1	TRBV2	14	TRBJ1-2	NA	TGTGCCAGCAGGGTGGACAGGGGTAACTATGGCTACACCTTC	CASRVDRGNYGYTF
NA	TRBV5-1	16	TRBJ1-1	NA	TGCGCCAGCAGTATAAAAGGTGGGCCCCAGAACACTGAAGCTTTCTTT	CASSIKGGPQNTEAFF
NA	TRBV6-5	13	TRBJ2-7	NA	TGTGCCAGCACCCACGGGGGGCAGATCGAGCAGTACTTC	CASTHGGQIEQYF
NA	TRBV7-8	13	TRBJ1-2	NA	TGTGCCAGCAGCTTAGACGGTACGAATGGCTACACCTTC	CASSLDGTNGYTF
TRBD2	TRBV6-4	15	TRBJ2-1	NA	TGTGCCAGCAGTCGGCTAGCGGGAGGCAGCCATGAGCAGTTCTTC	CASSRLAGGSHEQFF
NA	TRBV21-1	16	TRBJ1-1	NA	TGTGCCAGCAGCAAAGCTCCCAGGGGGCTGCACACTGAAGCTTTCTTT	CASSKAPRGLHTEAFF
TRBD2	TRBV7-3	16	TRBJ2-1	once	TGTGCCAGCAGCTTAACTACTAGCGGGAACTACAATGAGCAGTTCTTC	CASSLTTSGNYNEQFF
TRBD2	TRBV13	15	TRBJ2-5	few	TGTGCCAGCAGCTTAACTAGCGGAAGAGGGGAGACCCAGTACTTC	CASSLTSGRGETQYF
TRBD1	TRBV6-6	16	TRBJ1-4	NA	TGTGCCAGTAGAGACAGGGGCATAGCAACTAATGAAAAACTGTTTTTT	CASRDRGIATNEKLFF
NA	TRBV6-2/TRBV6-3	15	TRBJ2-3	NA	TGTGCCAGCAGTTACTCGAGTAATAGCTTAGATACGCAGTATTTT	CASSYSSNSLDTQYF
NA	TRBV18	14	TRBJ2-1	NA	TGTGCCAGCTCACCCAACTCGGGGTTTGATGAGCAGTTCTTC	CASSPNSGFDEQFF
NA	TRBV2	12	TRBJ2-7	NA	TGTGCCAGTCGCCCGGGATCCTACGAGCAGTACTTC	CASRPGSYEQYF
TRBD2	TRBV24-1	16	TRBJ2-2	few	TGTGCCACCAGTGATTTTTCCAGCGGGAGTACCGGGGAGCTGTTTTTT	CATSDFSSGSTGELFF
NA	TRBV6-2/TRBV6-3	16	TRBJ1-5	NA	TGTGCCAGCAGTTACCGAGGGGGTTCTAGCAATCAGCCCCAGCATTTT	CASSYRGGSSNQPQHF
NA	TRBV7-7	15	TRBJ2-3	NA	TGTGCTAGCAGCCCAAGGGCGGGGTGGACAGATACGCAGTATTTT	CASSPRAGWTDTQYF
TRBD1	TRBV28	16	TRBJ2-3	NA	TGTGCCAGCAGTTTGGGGACAGGGGCCAGCACAGATACGCAGTATTTT	CASSLGTGASTDTQYF
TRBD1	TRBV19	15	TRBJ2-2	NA	TGTGCCAGTAGTATCCGGGACAGGGGGACCGGGGAGCTGTTTTTT	CASSIRDRGTGELFF
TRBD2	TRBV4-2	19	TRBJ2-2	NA	TGTGCCAGCAGCCAGGAATATGGGACTAGCGGGAGTAGGAGCGGGGAGCTGTTTTTT	CASSQEYGTSGSRSGELFF
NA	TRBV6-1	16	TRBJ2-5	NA	TGTGCCAGCAGTGAAAGACAGGATTACGCGCCGGAGACCCAGTACTTC	CASSERQDYAPETQYF
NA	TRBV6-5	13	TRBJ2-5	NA	TGTGCCAGCAGTTGGACTTCCCAAGAGACCCAGTACTTC	CASSWTSQETQYF
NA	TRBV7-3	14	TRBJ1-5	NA	TGTGCCAGCAGCCATGAGGAGTACCATCAGCCCCAGCATTTT	CASSHEEYHQPQHF
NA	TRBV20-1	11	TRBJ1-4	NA	TGCAGTGCCGCGAGGGGTGAAAAACTGTTTTTT	CSAARGEKLFF
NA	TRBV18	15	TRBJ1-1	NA	TGTGCCAGCTCACCTCAGGACGGACTTGACGCTGAAGCTTTCTTT	CASSPQDGLDAEAFF
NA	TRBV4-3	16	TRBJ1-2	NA	TGCGCCAGCAGCCAAGAGGTGAGCGGAGGGTTTGACGGCTACACCTTC	CASSQEVSGGFDGYTF